The rows below give T cell receptor beta chains drawn from one sample of a study of T cell responses to AZD1222 COVID-19 vaccine. This table comes from immunoSEQ multiplex PCR, and its TCRdb copy is limited to in-frame clones, with some not included. The sample comprises 90,000 to 120,000 clones, 92% of which are singletons, and under 9.5% rests with the top ten. This material consisted of peripheral blood, taken 28 days after the second AZD1222 dose. The receptors were gathered from an adult who received the AZD1222 COVID-19 vaccine. Both conserved end residues are part of each CDR3. The D gene is left open where the match is weak.

v_gene	d_gene	j_gene	CDR3aa	CDR3nt
TRBV4-1	.	TRBJ2-3	CASSQGGLNAADTQYF	TGCGCCAGCAGCCAAGGCGGGTTAAACGCCGCAGATACGCAGTATTTT
TRBV14	.	TRBJ2-7	CASSHNPRGSTRPYEQYF	TGTGCCAGCAGCCACAACCCTCGCGGGTCTACGCGCCCCTACGAGCAGTACTTC
TRBV3-1/TRBV3-2	.	TRBJ1-1	CASSQQGSTEAFF	TGTGCCAGCAGCCAGCAGGGTAGCACTGAAGCTTTCTTT
TRBV10-2	.	TRBJ1-1	CASREAPAEAFF	TGCGCCAGCCGGGAGGCGCCGGCTGAAGCTTTCTTT
TRBV14	.	TRBJ1-3	CASSQLGMEYTIYF	TGTGCCAGCAGCCAACTGGGAATGGAATACACCATATATTTT
TRBV5-1	.	TRBJ2-1	CASSLVTAPYNEQFF	TGCGCCAGCAGCTTAGTGACAGCCCCCTACAATGAGCAGTTCTTC
TRBV14	.	TRBJ2-1	CASSQVWRTEEFF	TGTGCCAGCAGCCAAGTTTGGCGGACCGAGGAGTTCTTC
TRBV18	TRBD1	TRBJ2-2	CASSPGTGVNTGELFF	TGTGCCAGCTCACCAGGGACAGGGGTGAACACCGGGGAGCTGTTTTTT
TRBV27	.	TRBJ2-7	CASSSPGTGYYEQYF	TGTGCCAGCAGTTCCCCCGGTACAGGATACTACGAGCAGTACTTC
TRBV11-2	.	TRBJ1-5	CASSLSGGRQPQHF	TGTGCCAGCAGCTTATCGGGAGGGCGTCAGCCCCAGCATTTT
TRBV28	.	TRBJ1-2	CASSFQGGYTF	TGTGCCAGCAGTTTTCAGGGTGGCTACACCTTC
TRBV27	TRBD2	TRBJ2-7	CASSPGDGTTYEQYF	TGTGCCAGCAGCCCTGGGGACGGGACTACCTACGAGCAGTACTTC
TRBV12-3/TRBV12-4	.	TRBJ1-1	CASSFGVEAFF	TGTGCCAGCAGCTTCGGAGTGGAAGCTTTCTTT
TRBV9	.	TRBJ2-3	CASSVDSTTDTQYF	TGTGCCAGCAGCGTAGACTCTACCACAGATACGCAGTATTTT
TRBV5-1	.	TRBJ2-2	CATTGISNTGELFF	TGCGCCACCACAGGGATTTCGAACACCGGGGAGCTGTTTTTT